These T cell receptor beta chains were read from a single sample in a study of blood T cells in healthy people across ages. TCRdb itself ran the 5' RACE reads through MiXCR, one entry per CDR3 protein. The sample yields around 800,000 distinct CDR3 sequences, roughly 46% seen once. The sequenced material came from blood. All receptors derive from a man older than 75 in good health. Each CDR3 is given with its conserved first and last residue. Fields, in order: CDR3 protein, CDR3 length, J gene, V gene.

cdr3_aa: CASSSSGRGVDEQFF
cdr3_length: 15
j_call: TRBJ2-1
v_call: TRBV7-3

cdr3_aa: CATSRTRAGYEQYF
cdr3_length: 14
j_call: -
v_call: TRBV15

cdr3_aa: CSARYSGTPGNEQYF
cdr3_length: 15
j_call: TRBJ2-7
v_call: TRBV20-1

cdr3_aa: CASSQELSHNEQFF
cdr3_length: 14
j_call: TRBJ2-1
v_call: TRBV4-3

cdr3_aa: CASTPGLAAGYNGQFF
cdr3_length: 16
j_call: TRBJ2-1
v_call: TRBV27

cdr3_aa: CSARETRANVLTF
cdr3_length: 13
j_call: TRBJ2-6
v_call: TRBV20-1

cdr3_aa: CASSLGRAPTTGELFF
cdr3_length: 16
j_call: TRBJ2-2
v_call: TRBV7-2

cdr3_aa: CSVAHGTRSYEQYF
cdr3_length: 14
j_call: TRBJ2-7
v_call: TRBV29-1

cdr3_aa: CASGSGTPLDYEQYF
cdr3_length: 15
j_call: TRBJ2-7
v_call: TRBV12-3/TRBV12-4

cdr3_aa: CASSYLRTSRGQETQFF
cdr3_length: 17
j_call: -
v_call: TRBV6-2/TRBV6-3

cdr3_aa: CASRGTRVASTDTQYF
cdr3_length: 16
j_call: TRBJ2-3
v_call: TRBV28

cdr3_aa: CAWSPRFNEQFF
cdr3_length: 12
j_call: TRBJ2-1
v_call: TRBV30

cdr3_aa: CSASLVAGVNEQFF
cdr3_length: 14
j_call: TRBJ2-1
v_call: TRBV20-1

cdr3_aa: CSARSTGGHEQYF
cdr3_length: 13
j_call: TRBJ2-7
v_call: TRBV20-1

cdr3_aa: CAISYGGQWAPTDTQYF
cdr3_length: 17
j_call: TRBJ2-3
v_call: TRBV6-5

cdr3_aa: CASTSTGRVVNEQFF
cdr3_length: 15
j_call: TRBJ2-1
v_call: TRBV6-2/TRBV6-3

cdr3_aa: CASSARDSQGDTQYF
cdr3_length: 15
j_call: TRBJ2-3
v_call: TRBV11-3

cdr3_aa: CSARGEVGARNTGELFF
cdr3_length: 17
j_call: TRBJ2-2
v_call: TRBV20-1

cdr3_aa: CASSPDQGAYEQYF
cdr3_length: 14
j_call: TRBJ2-7
v_call: TRBV14

cdr3_aa: CSAPGQGAIEQYF
cdr3_length: 13
j_call: -
v_call: TRBV20-1

cdr3_aa: CASSPRLAGNNEQFF
cdr3_length: 15
j_call: TRBJ2-1
v_call: TRBV7-3

cdr3_aa: CASSVQQGSFYGYTF
cdr3_length: 15
j_call: TRBJ1-2
v_call: TRBV9

cdr3_aa: CASSPQGTNGYTF
cdr3_length: 13
j_call: TRBJ1-2
v_call: TRBV2

cdr3_aa: CASSTGPGENEQFF
cdr3_length: 14
j_call: TRBJ2-1
v_call: TRBV5-1

cdr3_aa: CASSLVYGRDSEQFF
cdr3_length: 15
j_call: TRBJ2-1
v_call: TRBV7-2

cdr3_aa: CASSVGQNLNYGYTF
cdr3_length: 15
j_call: TRBJ1-2
v_call: TRBV9

cdr3_aa: CASSLASRWETQYF
cdr3_length: 14
j_call: TRBJ2-5
v_call: TRBV7-2

cdr3_aa: CASSRLAGEADTQYF
cdr3_length: 15
j_call: TRBJ2-3
v_call: TRBV6-2/TRBV6-3

cdr3_aa: CASRRRTVNTGELFF
cdr3_length: 15
j_call: TRBJ2-2
v_call: TRBV6-5

cdr3_aa: CSVRRSSYNEQYF
cdr3_length: 13
j_call: -
v_call: TRBV29-1

cdr3_aa: CASSPRDRETYEQYF
cdr3_length: 15
j_call: TRBJ2-7
v_call: TRBV18

cdr3_aa: CASSPGSGVREQFF
cdr3_length: 14
j_call: TRBJ2-1
v_call: TRBV5-1

cdr3_aa: CAIKRETENSYEQYF
cdr3_length: 15
j_call: TRBJ2-7
v_call: TRBV10-3

cdr3_aa: CAGTAYPYEQYF
cdr3_length: 12
j_call: TRBJ2-7
v_call: TRBV4-2

cdr3_aa: CASSLSGAKSNEQFF
cdr3_length: 15
j_call: TRBJ2-1
v_call: TRBV5-1

cdr3_aa: CASSDRDTLAKNIQYF
cdr3_length: 16
j_call: TRBJ2-4
v_call: TRBV13

cdr3_aa: CASSQDIGGMRSSYNEQYF
cdr3_length: 19
j_call: -
v_call: TRBV4-2

cdr3_aa: CASRAGTGHHNEQFF
cdr3_length: 15
j_call: TRBJ2-1
v_call: TRBV12-3/TRBV12-4

cdr3_aa: CASSSRDKDPSTDTQYF
cdr3_length: 17
j_call: TRBJ2-3
v_call: TRBV6-2/TRBV6-3

cdr3_aa: CASSQGRGDTDTQYF
cdr3_length: 15
j_call: TRBJ2-3
v_call: TRBV3-1

cdr3_aa: CASSAGTDNEQYF
cdr3_length: 13
j_call: TRBJ2-5
v_call: TRBV11-1